The TCR beta chain described here comes from a study of CD8+ T cells in alopecia areata. In the study overall: In an open-label trial, patients got 5 to 10 mg tofacitinib twice daily. General study results and limits: It was lesional scalp, especially alopecia totalis/universalis, that showed higher clonality than normal scalp.

On this clone itself: The antigen remains unidentified.

cDNA serving as the sequencing template came from extracted, reverse transcribed RNA. Measured with immunoSEQ multiplex PCR; TCRdb has only the in-frame clones, and not every one. The data contain fewer than 250,000 clones, 50% to 60% of them singletons. CDR3 size: 14 residues. CDR1 and CDR2 (germline): SGHTS, YDEGEE. Trimming shortened V by 2 bases and J by 7 bases, and 13 bases separated the two germline ends. Sequences were derived from CD4+ T cells sorted from blood, sampled at week 0. This receptor was taken from a human donor with alopecia areata. This sequence joins TRBV5-8 and TRBJ1-5; a weak D match, TRBD1 (6 bases). This CDR3 reads CASSLWTVGQPQHF. The CDR3, as DNA: TGTGCCAGCAGCTTATGGACAGTGGGGCAGCCCCAGCATTTT.